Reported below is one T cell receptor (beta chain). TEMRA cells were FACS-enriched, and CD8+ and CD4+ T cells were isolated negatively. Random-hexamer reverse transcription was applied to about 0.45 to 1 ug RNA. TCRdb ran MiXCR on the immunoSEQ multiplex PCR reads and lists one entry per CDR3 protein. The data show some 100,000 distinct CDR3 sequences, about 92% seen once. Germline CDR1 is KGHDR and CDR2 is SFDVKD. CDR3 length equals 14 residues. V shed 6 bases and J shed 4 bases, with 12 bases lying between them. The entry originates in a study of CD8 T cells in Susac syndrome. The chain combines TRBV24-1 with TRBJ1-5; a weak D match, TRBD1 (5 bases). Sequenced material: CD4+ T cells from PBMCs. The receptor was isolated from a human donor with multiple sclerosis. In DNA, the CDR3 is TGTGCCACCAGTAAAGGGACGGTGAATCAGCCCCAGCATTTT. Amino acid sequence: CATSKGTVNQPQHF.